These 20 T cell receptor beta chains originate from one sample sequenced in a study of early T cells in non-severe SARS-CoV-2 infection. A single record per CDR3 protein comes from TCRdb applying MiXCR to the 5' RACE reads. This sample has around 82,000 distinct CDR3 sequences, with 10% to 15% found just once. The specimen was whole blood. All receptors come from an adult who was a healthcare worker with PCR-confirmed SARS-CoV-2 infection or an uninfected control (not recorded which).

The CDR3 DNA sequence: TGTGCCAGCAGTTTACGGCGGCGGGCCCTTTACGATGAGCAGTTCTTC. Translation: CASSLRRRALYDEQFF. The chain couples TRBV28 to TRBJ2-1, with a possible D match to TRBD2 (5 bases). Trimming took off 2 bases at V and 8 bases at J, with 19 bases between the two ends. Germline V lookup: CDR1 MDHEN, CDR2 SYDVKM. The CDR3 runs 16 residues.

On this clonotype: A much larger clone is a single base away; this may be a read error. The chain recombines TRBV25-1 with TRBJ2-1; 8 nucleotides agree with TRBD2. Trimming removed 8 bases from V and 9 bases from J; junction bases left unmatched: 15. Germline assignment: CDR1 MGHDK and CDR2 SYGVNS. This CDR3 has 15 residues. The CDR3 loop reads CASGGLVGALSEQFF. The CDR3 DNA follows: TGTGCCAGCGGGGGACTAGTGGGAGCGCTGAGTGAGCAGTTCTTC.

This clonotype was seen many times. The DNA of the CDR3 is TGTGCCAGCAGCTTAGTCCCGGGACTAGCGGGAGGAGGCGAGCAGTACTTC. Its translation is CASSLVPGLAGGGEQYF. V and J are TRBV11-2 and TRBJ2-7; 15 nucleotides agree with TRBD2. V was clipped by 1 base and J by 6 bases; unmatched bases: 7. The CDR3 is 17 residues long. Germline V gives CDR1 SGHAT, CDR2 FQNNGV.

CDR3 DNA sequence: TGTGCCAGCAGCGTAGCTTGGGGGACCGGGGAGCTGTTTTTT. Translating gives CASSVAWGTGELFF. The chain couples TRBV9 to TRBJ2-2; D is tentatively TRBD1 or TRBD2 (5 bases each). With 0 bases removed from V and 5 bases from J, the gap between germline ends came to 8 bases. This CDR3 has 14 residues. Germline V gives CDR1 SGDLS, CDR2 YYNGEE.

This clonotype was seen only a few times. This chain connects TRBV28 to TRBJ2-7; no definite D call. The CDR3 length is 11 residues. V was shortened by 6 bases and J by 9 bases, with 12 bases between the two germline ends. Germline CDR1 is MDHEN and CDR2 is SYDVKM. This chain's CDR3 is CASSLSGWQYF. The CDR3 region has the DNA TGTGCCAGCAGCCTATCCGGGTGGCAGTACTTC. Looking up the rest from reference TRBV28 and TRBJ2-7 gives the full variable domain: DVKVTQSSRYLVKRTGEKVFLECVQDMDHENMFWYRQDPGLGLRLIYFSYDVKMKEKGDIPEGYSVSREKKERFSLILESASTNQTSMYLCASSLSGWQYFGPGTRLTVT.

This clonotype has ten or more counts. The chain joins TRBV2 to TRBJ2-7; 9 positions match TRBD2. Germline V gene sequence: CDR1 SNHLY, CDR2 FYNNEI. This CDR3 spans 13 amino acids. J was trimmed by 3 bases and V by 7 bases; bases with no gene match: 4. The CDR3 sequence is CASKGGRVYEQYF. The CDR3, as DNA: TGTGCCAGCAAGGGCGGGAGGGTCTACGAGCAGTACTTC.

A few counts support this clonotype. The genes are TRBV15 and TRBJ2-5, with 9 bases identical to TRBD1. Germline V gives CDR1 LNHNV, CDR2 YYDKDF (reference sequence). V shed 2 bases and J 5 bases; nucleotides not matched to a gene: 12. The CDR3 runs to 17 residues. CDR3 region: CATSRPGTGFGWETQYF. In DNA, the CDR3 is TGTGCCACCAGCAGACCAGGGACAGGGTTTGGGTGGGAGACCCAGTACTTC.

The gene calls are TRBV4-1 and TRBJ2-7; 7 positions match TRBD1. The CDR3 spans 16 residues. Germline V gives CDR1 MGHRA, CDR2 YSYEKL. Trimming took 4 bases from V and 3 from J; bases not matched to a gene: 12. The CDR3 protein is CASSPQDRTPLYEQYF. CDR3 sequence (DNA): TGCGCCAGCAGCCCCCAGGACAGGACCCCCCTCTACGAGCAGTACTTC.

This clonotype was observed a few times. J is TRBJ1-4 and V is TRBV6-2 or TRBV6-3; D may be TRBD1 (5 bases). Trimming left V 10 bases short and J 6 bases short, with 15 bases between. CDR3 size: 13 residues. CDR1 MNHEY and CDR2 SVGEGT come from the germline V gene. The CDR3 DNA follows: TGTGCCACCGTACGAGGAGGGGATGAAAAACTGTTTTTT. It codes for CATVRGGDEKLFF.

As to this clonotype: At one end, the junction sequence differs from germline, possibly due to a read error. The V call is TRBV11-2, the J call TRBJ2-3; D possibly uses TRBD1 or TRBD2 (6 bases each). Per the germline V gene, CDR1 is SGHAT and CDR2 is FQNNGV. This CDR3 is built from 13 residues. The CDR3 DNA sequence: TGTGCCAGCAGCTTAGATGGGGGGCTTCCCGGGGATTTT. This sequence encodes CASSLDGGLPGDF.

This clonotype has more than one count but fewer than ten. The V and J genes are TRBV28 and TRBJ2-3, with 7 bases matching TRBD2. Looked up from germline, CDR1 is MDHEN and CDR2 is SYDVKM. This CDR3 has 15 amino acids. The V segment lost 3 bases and the J segment 4 bases; nucleotides outside the gene matches: 7. The CDR3 spells CASSLDPGGPDTQYF. CDR3 in DNA: TGTGCCAGCAGTTTGGACCCGGGGGGTCCAGATACGCAGTATTTT.

This clonotype was counted ten times or more. The V and J genes are TRBV6-5 and TRBJ1-5; 9 nucleotides match TRBD1. This CDR3 comprises 13 residues. Trimming removed 6 bases from V and 5 bases from J; junction bases left unmatched: 2. Looked up from germline, CDR1 is MNHEY and CDR2 is SVGAGI. CDR3 protein: CASRGTGHQPQHF. The CDR3 nucleotides read TGTGCCAGCAGGGGGACAGGGCATCAGCCCCAGCATTTT.

The gene calls are TRBV6-5 and TRBJ1-1; TRBD1 is a possible D gene (6 bases). Trimming pared 2 bases from V and 10 bases from J, leaving 17 bases between. Germline V gives CDR1 MNHEY, CDR2 SVGAGI. This CDR3 is built from 14 residues. The CDR3 coding sequence is TGTGCCAGCAGTTACCCCCTCCCAGGGGAAGGAGCTTTCTTT. Translation gives CASSYPLPGEGAFF.

This clonotype was seen only a few times. The rearrangement joins TRBV7-3 to TRBJ2-5; unclear D gene. CDR3 length equals 14 residues. V shed 2 bases and J shed 0 bases, with 7 bases lying between them. CDR1 and CDR2 (germline): SGHTA, FQGTGA. The CDR3 is CASSLSGNQETQYF. The DNA for the CDR3 is TGTGCCAGCAGCTTATCCGGTAACCAAGAGACCCAGTACTTC.

This clonotype has ten or more counts. The chain recombines TRBV10-3 with TRBJ1-1; TRBD1 aligns across 10 bases. Germline loops: CDR1 ENHRY, CDR2 SYGVKD. The CDR3 is 15 residues long. Losses at the gene ends were 2 bases for V and 7 bases for J; bases not matched to a gene: 7. CDR3 in amino acids: CAISELGTGEGEAFF. For the CDR3, the DNA is TGTGCCATCAGTGAGCTCGGGACAGGGGAAGGTGAAGCTTTCTTT.

DNA for the CDR3: TGTGCCAGCAGTTTAGGCAGAGACTACAATGAGCAGTTCTTC. Its translation: CASSLGRDYNEQFF. The chain links TRBV28 to TRBJ2-1; no reliable D call. The CDR3 extends over 14 amino acids. Looked up from germline, CDR1 is MDHEN and CDR2 is SYDVKM. Trimming stripped 2 bases from V and 3 bases from J, with 8 bases between.

This clonotype came up a few times. As DNA, the CDR3 is TGCAGTGCTAGAGATCTTTTGGGACTAGCGGGAGAGCAGTTTGCTGAGCAGTTCTTC. It yields the protein CSARDLLGLAGEQFAEQFF. V is TRBV20-1 and J is TRBJ2-1, with 14 bases aligning to TRBD2. V shed 0 bases and J 9 bases; nucleotides not matched to a gene: 16. CDR1 is DFQATT, CDR2 SNEGSKA, per germline (reference sequence). The CDR3 totals 19 residues.

This clonotype was seen a single time. V gene TRBV15 combines with J gene TRBJ2-3, with 8 bases aligning to TRBD1. The CDR3 is 14 amino acids. Germline values: CDR1 LNHNV, CDR2 YYDKDF (reference sequence). J was trimmed by 3 bases and V by 3 bases; bases with no gene match: 2. CDR3 DNA sequence: TGTGCCACCAGCAGGACAGGGGTGACAGATACGCAGTATTTT. It codes for CATSRTGVTDTQYF. Complete variable domain (other parts from reference TRBV15 and TRBJ2-3): DAMVIQNPRYQVTQFGKPVTLSCSQTLNHNVMYWYQQKSSQAPKLLFHYYDKDFNNEADTPDNFQSRRPNTSFCFLDIRSPGLGDTAMYLCATSRTGVTDTQYFGPGTRLTVL.

This clonotype has a handful of counts. The rearrangement joins TRBV28 to TRBJ2-1; 9 nucleotides match TRBD1. J was trimmed by 0 bases and V by 5 bases; bases with no gene match: 2. The CDR3 runs to 15 residues. The germline gives CDR1 MDHEN, CDR2 SYDVKM. CDR3 DNA sequence: TGTGCCAGCAGTACAGGGGGCGGCTCCTACAATGAGCAGTTCTTC. Protein sequence: CASSTGGGSYNEQFF. The whole variable domain, remainder taken from reference TRBV28 and TRBJ2-1, is DVKVTQSSRYLVKRTGEKVFLECVQDMDHENMFWYRQDPGLGLRLIYFSYDVKMKEKGDIPEGYSVSREKKERFSLILESASTNQTSMYLCASSTGGGSYNEQFFGPGTRLTVL.

This clonotype was detected a few times. The V gene is TRBV28, the J gene TRBJ2-3; TRBD2 agrees at 7 bases. J was trimmed by 5 bases and V by 3 bases; bases with no gene match: 5. The CDR3 runs to 14 residues. Germline assignment: CDR1 MDHEN and CDR2 SYDVKM. The CDR3 region is CASSLGGRGDTQYF. The CDR3 DNA sequence: TGTGCCAGCAGTTTGGGTGGGAGGGGAGATACGCAGTATTTT.